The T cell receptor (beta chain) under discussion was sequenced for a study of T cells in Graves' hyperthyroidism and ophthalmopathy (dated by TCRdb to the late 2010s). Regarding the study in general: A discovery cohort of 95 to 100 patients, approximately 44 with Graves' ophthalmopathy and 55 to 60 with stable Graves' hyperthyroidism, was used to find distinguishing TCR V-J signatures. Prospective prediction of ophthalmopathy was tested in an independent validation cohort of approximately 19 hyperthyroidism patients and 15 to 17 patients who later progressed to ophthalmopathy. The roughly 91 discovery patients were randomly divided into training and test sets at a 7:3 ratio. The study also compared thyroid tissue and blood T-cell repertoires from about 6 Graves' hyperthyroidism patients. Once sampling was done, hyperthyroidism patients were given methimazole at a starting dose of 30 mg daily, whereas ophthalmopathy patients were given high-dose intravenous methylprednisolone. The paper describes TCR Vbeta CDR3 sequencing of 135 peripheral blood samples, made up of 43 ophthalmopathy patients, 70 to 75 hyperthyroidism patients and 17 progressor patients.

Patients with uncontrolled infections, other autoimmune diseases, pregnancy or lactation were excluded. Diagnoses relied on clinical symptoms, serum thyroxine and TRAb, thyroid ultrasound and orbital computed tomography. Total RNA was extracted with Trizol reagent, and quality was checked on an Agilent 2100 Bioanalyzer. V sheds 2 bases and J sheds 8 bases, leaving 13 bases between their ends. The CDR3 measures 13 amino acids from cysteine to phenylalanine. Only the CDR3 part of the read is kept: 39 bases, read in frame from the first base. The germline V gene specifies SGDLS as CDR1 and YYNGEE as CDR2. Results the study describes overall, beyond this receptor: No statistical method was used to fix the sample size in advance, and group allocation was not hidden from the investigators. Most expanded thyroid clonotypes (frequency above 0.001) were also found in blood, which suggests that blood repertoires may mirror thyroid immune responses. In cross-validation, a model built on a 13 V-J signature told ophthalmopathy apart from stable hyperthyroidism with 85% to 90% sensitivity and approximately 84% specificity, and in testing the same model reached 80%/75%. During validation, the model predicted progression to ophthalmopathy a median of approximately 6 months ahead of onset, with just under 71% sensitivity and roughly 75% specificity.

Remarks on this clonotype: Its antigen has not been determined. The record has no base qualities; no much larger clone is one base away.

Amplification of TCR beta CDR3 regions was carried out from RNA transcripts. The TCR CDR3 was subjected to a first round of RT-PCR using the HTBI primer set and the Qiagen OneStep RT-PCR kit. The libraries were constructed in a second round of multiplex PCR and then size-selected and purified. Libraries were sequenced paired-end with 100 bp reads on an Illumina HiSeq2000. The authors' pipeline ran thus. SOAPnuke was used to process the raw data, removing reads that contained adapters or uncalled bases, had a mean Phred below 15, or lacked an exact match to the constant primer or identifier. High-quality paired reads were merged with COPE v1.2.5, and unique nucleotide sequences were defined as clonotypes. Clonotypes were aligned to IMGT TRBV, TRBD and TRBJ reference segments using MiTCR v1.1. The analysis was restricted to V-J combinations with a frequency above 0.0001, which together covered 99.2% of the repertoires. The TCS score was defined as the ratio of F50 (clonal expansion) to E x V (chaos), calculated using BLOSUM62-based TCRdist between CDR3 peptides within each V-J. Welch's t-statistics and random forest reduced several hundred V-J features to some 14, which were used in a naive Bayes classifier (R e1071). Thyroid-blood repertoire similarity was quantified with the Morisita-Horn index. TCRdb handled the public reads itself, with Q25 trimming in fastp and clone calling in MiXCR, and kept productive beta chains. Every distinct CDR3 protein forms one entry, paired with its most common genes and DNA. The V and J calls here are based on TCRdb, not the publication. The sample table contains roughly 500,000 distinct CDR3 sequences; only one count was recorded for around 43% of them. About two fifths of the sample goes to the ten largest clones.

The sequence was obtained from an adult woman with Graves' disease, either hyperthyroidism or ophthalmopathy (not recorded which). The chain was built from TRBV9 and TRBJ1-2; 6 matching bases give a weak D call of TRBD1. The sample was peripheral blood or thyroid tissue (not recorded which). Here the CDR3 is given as CASSVVEGGGYTF. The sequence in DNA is TGTGCCAGCAGCGTTGTAGAGGGGGGAGGCTACACCTTC.